One and the same sample provided the 8 T cell receptor beta chains below, sequenced in a study of post-analysis software for immune sequencing data. Regarding the study as a whole: When patients were compared with controls, about five TRBV segments were more frequent, TRBV5-6, TRBV5-1 and TRBV20-1 among them.

Their recognized antigens are unknown. Sequencing libraries made from TCR beta cDNA carried unique molecular identifiers. TCRdb called the PCR reads again in MiXCR, with one record for every CDR3 protein. Here the sample spans some 690,000 distinct CDR3 sequences, 25% to 30% being singletons. The sequenced sample consisted of blood. All receptors derive from a girl aged 10-17 years with multiple sclerosis.

Concerning this clonotype itself: This sequence may be a read error, since a much larger clone differs from it by one base. Written as DNA, the CDR3 is TGTGCCAGCAGCTTTCAGGATACGCAGTATTTT. Protein sequence: CASSFQDTQYF. The J gene is TRBJ2-3, the V gene TRBV7-9, with D hard to call. V was shortened by 3 bases and J by 6 bases, with 4 bases between the two germline ends. There are 11 residues in the CDR3. The germline gives CDR1 SEHNR, CDR2 FQNEAQ (reference sequence).

The CDR3 DNA reads as TGTGCCAGCAGCGGCCTAGCGGGGGGCCTACGGCAGTTCTTC. This translates into CASSGLAGGLRQFF. J is TRBJ2-1 and V is TRBV7-2, with TRBD2 identical over 11 bases. The V gene end was trimmed by 5 bases and the J gene end by 12 bases; junction bases not matched to a gene: 9. Per germline, CDR1 SGHTA and CDR2 FQGNSA. The CDR3 contains 14 residues.

V gene TRBV4-1 combines with J gene TRBJ2-2, with D perhaps TRBD1 (6 bases). This CDR3 is built from 18 residues. Germline CDR1 is MGHRA and CDR2 is YSYEKL. V was pared by 3 bases and J by 5 bases, with 22 bases between. CDR3 sequence reads: CASSHGSFRGRRTGELFF. CDR3 bases: TGCGCCAGCAGCCACGGCTCCTTCAGGGGAAGACGGACCGGGGAGCTGTTTTTT.

In its sample, this clonotype was seen many times. The chain combines TRBV20-1 with TRBJ2-5, with 12 bases lining up with TRBD1. Germline lookup yields CDR1 DFQATT and CDR2 SNEGSKA (reference sequence). Losses at the gene ends were 5 bases for V and 5 bases for J; bases not matched to a gene: 15. There are 17 residues in the CDR3. The CDR3 loop reads CSAHPGVGQGALETQYF. The CDR3 coding sequence is TGCAGTGCTCATCCCGGGGTGGGACAGGGGGCACTCGAGACCCAGTACTTC.

The chain employs TRBV7-9 and TRBJ1-1; D remains unclear. The germline CDR1 and CDR2 sequences are SEHNR and FQNEAQ (reference sequence). Trimming left V 1 base short and J 1 base short, with 7 bases between. CDR3 length: 14 residues. CDR3 region: CASSLVSPNTEAFF. CDR3 coding DNA: TGTGCCAGCAGCTTAGTCTCTCCGAACACTGAAGCTTTCTTT. Full variable domain (outside the CDR3, taken from reference TRBV7-9 and TRBJ1-1): DTGVSQNPRHKITKRGQNVTFRCDPISEHNRLYWYRQTLGQGPEFLTYFQNEAQLEKSRLLSDRFSAERPKGSFSTLEIQRTEQGDSAMYLCASSLVSPNTEAFFGQGTRLTVV.

The rearrangement links TRBV4-3 to TRBJ1-2; no firm D call. The CDR3 covers 13 residues. V dropped 4 bases and J dropped 3 bases, with 9 bases sitting between them. Germline V gene lookup returns CDR1 LGHNA and CDR2 YSLEER. CDR3 in DNA: TGCGCCAGCAGCCGCAGACTTGACTATGGCTACACCTTC. It is translated as CASSRRLDYGYTF.

In this sample, this clonotype turned up a few times. The chain links TRBV6-6 to TRBJ1-4, with D unresolved. The CDR3 contains 13 residues. The germline CDR1 and CDR2 sequences are MNHNY and SVGAGI (reference sequence). The ends were cut back, 2 bases at V and 8 bases at J, with 9 bases in the middle. CDR3 loop: CASSYAREEKLFF. The CDR3 region has the DNA TGTGCCAGCAGTTACGCCAGAGAAGAAAAACTGTTTTTT.

As regards this clonotype: A much larger clone sits a single nucleotide away, making a read error possible. The rearrangement links TRBV29-1 to TRBJ2-3; a weak D match, TRBD2 (7 bases). The germline CDR1 and CDR2 sequences are SQVTM and ANQGSEA. Trimming took off 4 bases at V and 8 bases at J, with 13 bases between the two ends. CDR3 length: 12 residues. The CDR3 loop reads CSVGGGSGTQYF. CDR3 in DNA: TGCAGCGTTGGGGGGGGCAGCGGTACGCAGTATTTT.